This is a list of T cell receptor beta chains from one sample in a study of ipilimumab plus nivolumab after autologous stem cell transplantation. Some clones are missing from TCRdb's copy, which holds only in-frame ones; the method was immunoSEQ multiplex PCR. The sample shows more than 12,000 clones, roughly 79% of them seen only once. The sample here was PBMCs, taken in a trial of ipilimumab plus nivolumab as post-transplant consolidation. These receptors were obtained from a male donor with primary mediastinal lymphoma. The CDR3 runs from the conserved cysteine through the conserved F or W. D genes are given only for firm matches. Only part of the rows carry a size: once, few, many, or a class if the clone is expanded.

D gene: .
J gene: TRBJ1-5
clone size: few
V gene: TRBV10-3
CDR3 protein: CAISGAANQPQHF
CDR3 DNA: TGTGCCATCAGCGGGGCGGCAAATCAGCCCCAGCATTTT

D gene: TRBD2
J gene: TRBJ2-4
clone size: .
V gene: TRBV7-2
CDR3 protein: CASSPTRGLASFNIQYF
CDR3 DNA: TGTGCCAGCAGCCCTACCCGAGGACTAGCGAGCTTTAACATTCAGTACTTC

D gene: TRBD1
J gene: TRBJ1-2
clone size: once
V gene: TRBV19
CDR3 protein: CASSIVGTATSNYGYTF
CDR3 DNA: TGTGCCAGTAGTATAGTCGGGACAGCGACTTCTAACTATGGCTACACCTTC

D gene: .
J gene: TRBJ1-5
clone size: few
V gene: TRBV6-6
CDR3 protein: CASSYLGGNQPQHF
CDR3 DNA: TGTGCCAGCAGTTACTTGGGTGGCAATCAGCCCCAGCATTTT

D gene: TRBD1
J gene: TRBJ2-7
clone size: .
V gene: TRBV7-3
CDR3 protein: CASSSTGGAGEQYF
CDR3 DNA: TGTGCCAGCAGCTCAACAGGGGGCGCGGGCGAGCAGTACTTC

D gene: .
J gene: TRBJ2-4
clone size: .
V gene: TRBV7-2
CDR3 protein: CASSWGVQGLTKNIQYF
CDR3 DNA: TGTGCCAGCAGCTGGGGTGTGCAGGGCCTAACCAAAAACATTCAGTACTTC

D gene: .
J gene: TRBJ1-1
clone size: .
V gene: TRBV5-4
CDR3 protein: CASSLREGTEAFF
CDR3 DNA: TGTGCCAGCAGCTTGAGGGAGGGCACTGAAGCTTTCTTT

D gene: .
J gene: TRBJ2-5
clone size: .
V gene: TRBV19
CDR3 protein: CASRAGETQYF
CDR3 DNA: TGTGCCAGTCGGGCAGGAGAGACCCAGTACTTC

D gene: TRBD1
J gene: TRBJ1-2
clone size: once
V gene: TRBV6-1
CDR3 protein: CASSPLQGAGYGYTF
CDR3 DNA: TGTGCCAGCAGTCCCCTACAGGGGGCTGGCTATGGCTACACCTTC

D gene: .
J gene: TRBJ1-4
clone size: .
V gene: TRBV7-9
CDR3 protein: CASSFGRLSTNEKLFF
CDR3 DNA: TGTGCCAGCAGCTTTGGACGGCTTTCAACTAATGAAAAACTGTTTTTT

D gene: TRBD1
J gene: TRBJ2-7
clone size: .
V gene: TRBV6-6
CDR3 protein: CASSYRDRGIYEQYF
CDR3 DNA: TGTGCCAGCAGTTACCGGGACAGGGGGATATACGAGCAGTACTTC

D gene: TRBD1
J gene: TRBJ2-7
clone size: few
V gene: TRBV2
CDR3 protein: CASSGAGQGYNLFEQYF
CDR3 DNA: TGTGCCAGCAGCGGGGCGGGACAGGGTTATAATTTGTTCGAGCAGTACTTC

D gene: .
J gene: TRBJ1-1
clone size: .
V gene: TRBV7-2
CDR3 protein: CASSLVAIGHRAFF
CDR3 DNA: TGTGCCAGCAGCTTAGTAGCAATAGGGCATCGAGCTTTCTTT

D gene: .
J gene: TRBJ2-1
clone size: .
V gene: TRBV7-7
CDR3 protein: CASSLDRGDEQFF
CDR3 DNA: TGTGCTAGCAGCTTAGATAGGGGCGATGAGCAGTTCTTC

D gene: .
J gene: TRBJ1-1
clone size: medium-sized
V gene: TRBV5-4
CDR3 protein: CASSLKQGTEAFF
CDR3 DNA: TGTGCCAGCAGCTTAAAACAGGGCACTGAAGCTTTCTTT

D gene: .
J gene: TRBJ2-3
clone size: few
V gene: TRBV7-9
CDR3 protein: CASSERADTQYF
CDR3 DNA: TGTGCCAGCAGCGAAAGGGCAGATACGCAGTATTTT

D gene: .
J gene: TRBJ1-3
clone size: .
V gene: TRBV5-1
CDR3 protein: CASSGRIGTAGNTIYF
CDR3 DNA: TGCGCCAGCAGCGGAAGGATCGGGACTGCTGGAAACACCATATATTTT

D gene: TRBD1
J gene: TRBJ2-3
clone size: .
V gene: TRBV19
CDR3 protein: CASNRGSDTQYF
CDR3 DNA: TGTGCCAGTAACAGGGGTTCAGATACGCAGTATTTT

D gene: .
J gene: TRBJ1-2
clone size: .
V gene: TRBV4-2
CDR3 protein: CASSQDSQVYYGYTF
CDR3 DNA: TGTGCCAGCAGCCAAGATTCGCAGGTTTACTATGGCTACACCTTC

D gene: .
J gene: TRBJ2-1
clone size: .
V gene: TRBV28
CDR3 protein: CASSPAVAEYNEQFF
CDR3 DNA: TGTGCCAGCAGTCCGGCAGTAGCGGAGTACAATGAGCAGTTCTTC

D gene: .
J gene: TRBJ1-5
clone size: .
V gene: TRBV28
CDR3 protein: CASSSADQPQHF
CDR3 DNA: TGTGCCAGCTCATCAGCGGATCAGCCCCAGCATTTT

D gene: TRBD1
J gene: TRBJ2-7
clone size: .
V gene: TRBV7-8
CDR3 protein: CASSYTGTGGLEQYF
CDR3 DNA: TGTGCCAGCAGTTACACCGGGACAGGGGGCCTCGAGCAGTACTTC

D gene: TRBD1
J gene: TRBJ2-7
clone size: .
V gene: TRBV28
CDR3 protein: CASVSGQGRFYEQYF
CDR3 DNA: TGTGCCAGCGTTTCGGGACAGGGACGCTTCTACGAGCAGTACTTC

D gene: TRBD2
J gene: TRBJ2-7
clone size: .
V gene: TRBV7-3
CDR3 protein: CASSFSGRAADEQYF
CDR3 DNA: TGTGCCAGCAGCTTTAGCGGGAGGGCCGCAGACGAGCAGTACTTC

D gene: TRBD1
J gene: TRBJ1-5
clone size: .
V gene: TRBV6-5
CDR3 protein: CASSSGTGGPGQPQHF
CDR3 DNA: TGTGCCAGCAGTTCTGGGACAGGGGGCCCTGGGCAGCCCCAGCATTTT

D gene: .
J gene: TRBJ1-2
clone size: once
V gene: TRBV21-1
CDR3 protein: CASSKLDDYGYTF
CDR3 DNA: TGTGCCAGCAGCAAGTTGGATGACTATGGCTACACCTTC

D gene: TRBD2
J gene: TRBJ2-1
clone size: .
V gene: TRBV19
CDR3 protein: CASSIVSGGAYEQFF
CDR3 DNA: TGTGCCAGTAGTATAGTGAGCGGGGGGGCTTATGAGCAGTTCTTC

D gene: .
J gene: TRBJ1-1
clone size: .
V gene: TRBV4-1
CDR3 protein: CASSQAQGERNTEAFF
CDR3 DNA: TGCGCCAGCAGCCAAGCACAGGGCGAAAGAAACACTGAAGCTTTCTTT

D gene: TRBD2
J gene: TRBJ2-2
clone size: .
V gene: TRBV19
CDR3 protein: CASRGLAGNTGELFF
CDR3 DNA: TGTGCCAGTAGAGGACTAGCGGGCAACACCGGGGAGCTGTTTTTT

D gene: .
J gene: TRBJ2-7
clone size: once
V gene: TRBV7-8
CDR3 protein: CASSLAPGYGDEQYF
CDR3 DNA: TGTGCCAGCAGCTTAGCGCCGGGGTACGGCGACGAGCAGTACTTC

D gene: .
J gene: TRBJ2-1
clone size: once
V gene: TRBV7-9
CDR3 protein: CASSPTRGSFNEQFF
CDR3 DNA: TGTGCCAGCAGCCCAACAAGGGGGTCTTTCAATGAGCAGTTCTTC

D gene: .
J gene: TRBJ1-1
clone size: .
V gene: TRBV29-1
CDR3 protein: CSPGETEAFF
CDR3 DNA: TGCAGCCCTGGGGAGACTGAAGCTTTCTTT

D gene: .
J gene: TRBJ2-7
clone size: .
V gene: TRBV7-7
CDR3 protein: CASSFGREKSRSEQYF
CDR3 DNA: TGTGCTAGCAGCTTTGGCAGGGAGAAGTCCAGGTCCGAGCAGTACTTC

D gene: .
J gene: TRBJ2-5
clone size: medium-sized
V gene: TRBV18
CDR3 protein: CASSPSSWAETQYF
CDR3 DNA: TGTGCCAGCTCACCTTCGTCCTGGGCAGAGACCCAGTACTTC

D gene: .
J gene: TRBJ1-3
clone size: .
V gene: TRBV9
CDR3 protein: CASSVESGWGLSGNTIYF
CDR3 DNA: TGTGCCAGCAGCGTAGAGTCAGGTTGGGGCCTCTCTGGAAACACCATATATTTT

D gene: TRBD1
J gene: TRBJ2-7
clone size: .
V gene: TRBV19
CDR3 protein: CASSIKGGYSEQYF
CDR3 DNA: TGTGCCAGTAGTATTAAAGGGGGCTACTCCGAGCAGTACTTC

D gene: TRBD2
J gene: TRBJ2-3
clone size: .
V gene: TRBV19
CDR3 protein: CASSTEAGGYQYF
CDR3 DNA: TGTGCCAGTAGTACCGAAGCGGGAGGGTACCAGTATTTT

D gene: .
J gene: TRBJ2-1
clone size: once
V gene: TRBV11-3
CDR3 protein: CASSLGRGRGRFGRENEQFF
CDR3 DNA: TGTGCCAGCAGCTTAGGGAGGGGCAGGGGGCGCTTCGGGCGGGAGAATGAGCAGTTCTTC

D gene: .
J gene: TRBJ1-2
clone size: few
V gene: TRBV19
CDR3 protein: CASSIVGGADYGYTF
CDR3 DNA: TGTGCCAGTAGTATAGTTGGGGGCGCTGACTATGGCTACACCTTC

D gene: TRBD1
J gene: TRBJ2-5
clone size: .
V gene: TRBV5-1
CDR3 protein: CASSQGVVGVEETQYF
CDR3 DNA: TGCGCCAGCAGCCAGGGGGTCGTGGGAGTCGAGGAGACCCAGTACTTC

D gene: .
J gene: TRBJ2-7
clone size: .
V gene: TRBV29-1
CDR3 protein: CSVERAGPYEQYF
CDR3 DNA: TGCAGCGTTGAGCGGGCGGGTCCCTACGAGCAGTACTTC

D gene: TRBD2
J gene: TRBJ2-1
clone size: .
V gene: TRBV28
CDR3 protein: CASRVAGINNEQFF
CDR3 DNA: TGTGCCAGCAGAGTAGCGGGAATAAACAATGAGCAGTTCTTC